Sequencing of this T cell receptor (beta chain) was carried out in a study of T cells in Graves' hyperthyroidism and ophthalmopathy. Study-wide findings and caveats: For ophthalmopathy, model prediction preceded onset by a median 6.5 months.

Orbital computed tomography and thyroid ultrasound, together with serum TRAb and thyroxine and clinical symptoms, were used for diagnoses. The authors obtained PBMCs from more than 8 ml of fresh peripheral blood. The investigators amplified TCR beta CDR3 regions from RNA transcripts. Carried out on the TCR CDR3, a first-round RT-PCR used the HTBI primer set. TCRdb called the multiplex PCR reads again in MiXCR, with one record for every CDR3 protein. Of about 740,000 distinct CDR3 sequences detected, around 13% appear once; the ten largest clones hold 10%. The CDR3 contains 15 residues. Looked up from germline, CDR1 is KGHSH and CDR2 is LQKENI. V shed 2 bases and J shed 4 bases, with 14 bases lying between them. At least ten counts were recorded for this clonotype. Its antigen is unknown.

This TCR was recovered from a young woman with Graves' hyperthyroidism. Sequenced sample: blood. The rearrangement joins TRBV18 to TRBJ1-1; a possible D gene is TRBD1 (5 bases). In DNA form, the CDR3 reads TGTGCCAGCTCACCAAGGTGGCAGGGCGGCACTGAAGCTTTCTTT. Its protein product is CASSPRWQGGTEAFF.